Listed below are T cell receptor beta chains from one sample, sequenced in a study of regulatory T cells in long-lasting Graves disease. TCRdb called the multiplex PCR reads again in MiXCR, with one record for every CDR3 protein. The repertoire includes fewer than 650,000 distinct CDR3 sequences, roughly 15% of them detected once, and around 13% sits in the top ten. The data were also submitted as part of a second study, on T cells in Graves' hyperthyroidism and ophthalmopathy.

The material was peripheral blood mononuclear cells (PBMCs), obtained at new diagnosis, from a patient treated with antithyroid drugs. These receptors originate from a man younger than 30 with Graves disease. Both conserved end residues are part of each CDR3. Each record gives: CDR3 length, clone size, V gene, J gene, D gene, CDR3 DNA, CDR3 protein. D genes are given only for firm matches. A row's size may be missing; if present it is once, few, many or a size class.

14,many,TRBV28,TRBJ2-7,.,TGTGCCAGCAGTTCCGGGCCGATACCATACGAGCAGTACTTC,CASSSGPIPYEQYF
18,many,TRBV28,TRBJ2-1,TRBD1,TGTGCCAGCAGTCCCCGACAGGGGTGGATGAGCACCTACAATGAGCAGTTCTTC,CASSPRQGWMSTYNEQFF
13,.,TRBV24-1,TRBJ1-2,.,TGTGCCACCAGCCAGGGGATATTCTATGGCTACACCTTC,CATSQGIFYGYTF
16,.,TRBV13,TRBJ2-7,.,TGTGCCAGCAGCTCAGAAGGAGCTGGCAGCCTCTACGAGCAGTACTTC,CASSSEGAGSLYEQYF
17,few,TRBV18,TRBJ2-5,TRBD1,TGTGCCAGCTCAGCCACCGCTGGGACAGGAACCAAAGAGACCCAGTACTTC,CASSATAGTGTKETQYF
16,many,TRBV3-1,TRBJ2-7,TRBD2,TGTGCCAGCAGCCCAAGTATGGCTAGCGGATTTTACGAGCAGTACTTC,CASSPSMASGFYEQYF
15,.,TRBV4-1,TRBJ2-5,TRBD1,TGCGCCAGCAAACTTCAGGGGGCGGAAATGGAGACCCAGTACTTC,CASKLQGAEMETQYF
12,few,TRBV27,TRBJ2-5,.,TGTGCCAGCAGTCACTCATCCGAGACCCAGTACTTC,CASSHSSETQYF
11,.,TRBV20-1,TRBJ2-7,.,TGCAGTGCTGGGCTAGCGCATCGTCAGTACTTC,CSAGLAHRQYF
15,.,TRBV20-1,TRBJ1-6,.,TGCAGTGCTAGAGCAGGGGCCCTTGGTAATTCACCCCTCCACTTT,CSARAGALGNSPLHF
15,many,TRBV2,TRBJ2-5,.,TGTGCCAGCAGTGAAGCGGTCGGCTTTGTAGAGACCCAGTACTTC,CASSEAVGFVETQYF
16,many,TRBV28,TRBJ2-1,TRBD2,TGTGCCAGCAGTCAAGGAGGGACTAGCGGGAGCCGGTGGCAGTTCTTC,CASSQGGTSGSRWQFF
15,many,TRBV20-1,TRBJ2-7,TRBD1,TGCAGTGCATCATTAACCGGGACAGGGCCCTACGAGCAGTACTTC,CSASLTGTGPYEQYF
14,many,TRBV28,TRBJ2-4,.,TGTGCCAGCAGTGGGGGGGCTCCCAAAAACATTCAGTACTTC,CASSGGAPKNIQYF
13,many,TRBV18,TRBJ2-3,.,TGTGCCAGCCTGGACTCTAGCACAGATACGCAGTATTTT,CASLDSSTDTQYF